A selection of T cell receptor beta chains follows, all from one sample in a study of blood T cell repertoires in COVID-19. Clones were sequenced by immunoSEQ multiplex PCR, and TCRdb holds only the in-frame ones, with some missing. The repertoire consists of roughly 300,000 clones, with more than 70% occurring once and the leading ten covering 1.2%. The sample taken for sequencing was peripheral blood. The receptor source for this set is a woman in her forties or fifties with acute or convalescent COVID-19. The CDR3 runs from the conserved cysteine through the conserved F or W. D genes are given only for firm matches. Size is stated for part of the rows, as once, few or many counts, or as a class when the clone is expanded.

j_call: TRBJ1-2; v_call: TRBV7-9; cdr3_length: 13; clone_size: once; d_call: NA; cdr3_aa: CASSLDELIGYTF; cdr3_nt: TGTGCCAGCAGCTTAGATGAGCTGATCGGCTACACCTTC
j_call: TRBJ2-5; v_call: TRBV7-2; cdr3_length: 15; clone_size: few; d_call: TRBD1; cdr3_aa: CASSPTSGGFETQYF; cdr3_nt: TGTGCCAGCAGCCCTACCTCAGGGGGCTTCGAGACCCAGTACTTC
j_call: TRBJ2-7; v_call: TRBV25-1; cdr3_length: 14; clone_size: NA; d_call: TRBD1; cdr3_aa: CASTPRTGAYEQYF; cdr3_nt: TGTGCCAGCACCCCGAGGACAGGGGCCTACGAGCAGTACTTC
j_call: TRBJ1-1; v_call: TRBV2; cdr3_length: 13; clone_size: few; d_call: NA; cdr3_aa: CASRVQSNTEAFF; cdr3_nt: TGTGCCAGCAGAGTACAGTCGAACACTGAAGCTTTCTTT
j_call: TRBJ1-1; v_call: TRBV10-3; cdr3_length: 15; clone_size: NA; d_call: TRBD1; cdr3_aa: CAINGQGRGNTEAFF; cdr3_nt: TGTGCCATCAACGGACAGGGAAGAGGGAACACTGAAGCTTTCTTT
j_call: TRBJ1-1; v_call: TRBV5-4; cdr3_length: 15; clone_size: NA; d_call: NA; cdr3_aa: CASSPQGSKNTEAFF; cdr3_nt: TGTGCCAGCAGCCCTCAGGGGAGTAAGAACACTGAAGCTTTCTTT
j_call: TRBJ1-2; v_call: TRBV27; cdr3_length: 12; clone_size: NA; d_call: TRBD1; cdr3_aa: CATSDRGLGYTF; cdr3_nt: TGTGCCACCTCGGACAGGGGGCTAGGCTACACCTTC
j_call: TRBJ1-2; v_call: TRBV3-1/TRBV3-2; cdr3_length: 12; clone_size: NA; d_call: NA; cdr3_aa: CASSQESYGYTF; cdr3_nt: TGTGCCAGCAGCCAGGAGTCCTATGGCTACACCTTC
j_call: TRBJ1-1; v_call: TRBV9; cdr3_length: 14; clone_size: NA; d_call: NA; cdr3_aa: CASSVVRRGTEAFF; cdr3_nt: TGTGCCAGCAGCGTAGTAAGGAGAGGCACTGAAGCTTTCTTT
j_call: TRBJ1-2; v_call: TRBV7-9; cdr3_length: 17; clone_size: NA; d_call: NA; cdr3_aa: CASSLAKGWRLDYGYTF; cdr3_nt: TGTGCCAGCAGCTTAGCGAAGGGGTGGCGACTGGACTATGGCTACACCTTC
j_call: TRBJ2-3; v_call: TRBV10-1; cdr3_length: 15; clone_size: NA; d_call: TRBD2; cdr3_aa: CASSDGASGGNTQYF; cdr3_nt: TGCGCCAGCAGTGATGGGGCTAGCGGGGGGAATACGCAGTATTTT
j_call: TRBJ2-3; v_call: TRBV7-2; cdr3_length: 17; clone_size: NA; d_call: TRBD2; cdr3_aa: CASSVGTSGGVTDTQYF; cdr3_nt: TGTGCCAGCAGCGTCGGGACTAGCGGGGGGGTCACAGATACGCAGTATTTT
j_call: TRBJ2-2; v_call: TRBV6-5; cdr3_length: 15; clone_size: NA; d_call: NA; cdr3_aa: CASTRQIPNTGELFF; cdr3_nt: TGTGCCAGCACTAGACAGATCCCGAACACCGGGGAGCTGTTTTTT
j_call: TRBJ2-7; v_call: TRBV5-1; cdr3_length: 15; clone_size: NA; d_call: TRBD1; cdr3_aa: CASSLGTDYSYEQYF; cdr3_nt: TGCGCCAGCAGCTTAGGGACAGACTACTCCTACGAGCAGTACTTC
j_call: TRBJ1-2; v_call: TRBV5-1; cdr3_length: 15; clone_size: NA; d_call: TRBD1; cdr3_aa: CASSYEGQGASGYTF; cdr3_nt: TGCGCCAGCAGCTATGAGGGACAGGGGGCGTCAGGCTACACCTTC
j_call: TRBJ2-1; v_call: TRBV5-1; cdr3_length: 17; clone_size: NA; d_call: TRBD2; cdr3_aa: CASSLASSSGKFNEQFF; cdr3_nt: TGCGCCAGCAGCTTGGCGTCGTCTAGCGGGAAGTTCAATGAGCAGTTCTTC
j_call: TRBJ2-4; v_call: TRBV9; cdr3_length: 14; clone_size: once; d_call: NA; cdr3_aa: CASSAPGAGNIQYF; cdr3_nt: TGTGCCAGCAGCGCACCGGGAGCGGGAAACATTCAGTACTTC
j_call: TRBJ1-3; v_call: TRBV6-5; cdr3_length: 14; clone_size: NA; d_call: NA; cdr3_aa: CASRPGGAGNTIYF; cdr3_nt: TGTGCCAGCCGGCCCGGAGGTGCTGGAAACACCATATATTTT
j_call: TRBJ2-3; v_call: TRBV6-1; cdr3_length: 15; clone_size: once; d_call: NA; cdr3_aa: CASSPRVGSTDTQYF; cdr3_nt: TGTGCCAGCAGTCCCCGGGTGGGTAGCACAGATACGCAGTATTTT
j_call: TRBJ1-6; v_call: TRBV10-2; cdr3_length: 16; clone_size: NA; d_call: TRBD1; cdr3_aa: CARYLGTGALGSPLHF; cdr3_nt: TGCGCCAGATACCTAGGGACAGGGGCATTAGGCTCACCCCTCCACTTT
j_call: TRBJ2-1; v_call: TRBV5-1; cdr3_length: 15; clone_size: NA; d_call: TRBD1; cdr3_aa: CASSLGQGWGNEQFF; cdr3_nt: TGCGCCAGCAGCTTGGGACAGGGATGGGGCAATGAGCAGTTCTTC
j_call: TRBJ1-1; v_call: TRBV3-1/TRBV3-2; cdr3_length: 15; clone_size: NA; d_call: NA; cdr3_aa: CASSQDSRQLTEAFF; cdr3_nt: TGTGCCAGCAGCCAAGATTCGAGACAACTCACTGAAGCTTTCTTT
j_call: TRBJ1-5; v_call: TRBV27; cdr3_length: 14; clone_size: NA; d_call: NA; cdr3_aa: CASSNTGGSQPQHF; cdr3_nt: TGTGCCAGCAGCAATACGGGGGGAAGCCAGCCCCAGCATTTT
j_call: TRBJ1-3; v_call: TRBV13; cdr3_length: 16; clone_size: NA; d_call: NA; cdr3_aa: CASSASSHSAGNTIYF; cdr3_nt: TGTGCCAGCAGCGCCTCCTCCCACAGTGCTGGAAACACCATATATTTT
j_call: TRBJ1-3; v_call: TRBV21-1; cdr3_length: 18; clone_size: once; d_call: NA; cdr3_aa: CASSKGKGRGVSGNTIYF; cdr3_nt: TGTGCCAGCAGCAAAGGGAAAGGCAGGGGTGTCTCTGGAAACACCATATATTTT
j_call: TRBJ2-3; v_call: TRBV6-5; cdr3_length: 14; clone_size: NA; d_call: TRBD1; cdr3_aa: CASLYRGNTDTQYF; cdr3_nt: TGTGCCAGCCTCTACAGGGGTAATACAGATACGCAGTATTTT
j_call: TRBJ1-1; v_call: TRBV28; cdr3_length: 13; clone_size: few; d_call: NA; cdr3_aa: CASRTGPNTEAFF; cdr3_nt: TGTGCCAGCAGAACAGGTCCGAACACTGAAGCTTTCTTT
j_call: TRBJ2-7; v_call: TRBV27; cdr3_length: 20; clone_size: NA; d_call: NA; cdr3_aa: CASSLFSPGKRGNTPYEQYF; cdr3_nt: TGTGCCAGCAGTTTATTTTCTCCAGGAAAAAGGGGGAACACCCCCTACGAGCAGTACTTC
j_call: TRBJ1-3; v_call: TRBV7-8; cdr3_length: 16; clone_size: NA; d_call: NA; cdr3_aa: CASSTRRGFSGNTIYF; cdr3_nt: TGTGCCAGCAGCACCCGAAGGGGTTTCTCTGGAAACACCATATATTTT
j_call: TRBJ1-6; v_call: TRBV7-8; cdr3_length: 17; clone_size: NA; d_call: NA; cdr3_aa: CASSSQGNLGHNSPLHF; cdr3_nt: TGTGCCAGCAGCTCCCAGGGCAACTTAGGGCATAATTCACCCCTCCACTTT
j_call: TRBJ1-4; v_call: TRBV2; cdr3_length: 14; clone_size: NA; d_call: NA; cdr3_aa: CASSPSGGTEKLFF; cdr3_nt: TGTGCCAGCAGTCCTTCGGGGGGGACTGAAAAACTGTTTTTT
j_call: TRBJ2-1; v_call: TRBV2; cdr3_length: 10; clone_size: NA; d_call: NA; cdr3_aa: CASSLNEQFF; cdr3_nt: TGTGCCAGCAGCCTCAATGAGCAGTTCTTC
j_call: TRBJ2-5; v_call: TRBV4-2; cdr3_length: 15; clone_size: NA; d_call: TRBD1; cdr3_aa: CASSQGGTGAETQYF; cdr3_nt: TGTGCCAGCAGCCAAGGGGGGACAGGGGCAGAGACCCAGTACTTC
j_call: TRBJ1-1; v_call: TRBV5-6; cdr3_length: 12; clone_size: NA; d_call: NA; cdr3_aa: CASSLGWEVAFF; cdr3_nt: TGTGCCAGCAGCTTGGGGTGGGAGGTAGCTTTCTTT
j_call: TRBJ1-2; v_call: TRBV27; cdr3_length: 13; clone_size: NA; d_call: TRBD1; cdr3_aa: CASSLTGGNGYTF; cdr3_nt: TGTGCCAGCAGCTTAACAGGGGGAAATGGCTACACCTTC
j_call: TRBJ1-2; v_call: TRBV27; cdr3_length: 16; clone_size: NA; d_call: TRBD1; cdr3_aa: CASSPPGTVAYYGYTF; cdr3_nt: TGTGCCAGCAGTCCGCCGGGGACAGTCGCTTACTATGGCTACACCTTC
j_call: TRBJ2-2; v_call: TRBV6-4; cdr3_length: 15; clone_size: NA; d_call: TRBD2; cdr3_aa: CASSEASGTTGELFF; cdr3_nt: TGTGCCAGCAGTGAGGCTAGCGGGACCACCGGGGAGCTGTTTTTT
j_call: TRBJ1-3; v_call: TRBV10-2; cdr3_length: 14; clone_size: NA; d_call: NA; cdr3_aa: CASSTLGRGDTIYF; cdr3_nt: TGCGCCAGCAGTACGCTCGGGAGGGGAGACACCATATATTTT
j_call: TRBJ2-5; v_call: TRBV18; cdr3_length: 16; clone_size: NA; d_call: TRBD1; cdr3_aa: CASSQGQGATQETQYF; cdr3_nt: TGTGCCAGCTCACAAGGACAGGGGGCTACCCAAGAGACCCAGTACTTC
j_call: TRBJ2-1; v_call: TRBV7-6; cdr3_length: 16; clone_size: once; d_call: TRBD2; cdr3_aa: CASSLGTSGRLDEQFF; cdr3_nt: TGTGCCAGCAGCTTAGGAACTAGCGGCCGGTTGGATGAGCAGTTCTTC
j_call: TRBJ1-2; v_call: TRBV7-3; cdr3_length: 13; clone_size: NA; d_call: NA; cdr3_aa: CASSLQGNYGYTF; cdr3_nt: TGTGCCAGCAGCCTCCAGGGGAACTATGGCTACACCTTC
j_call: TRBJ2-1; v_call: TRBV7-2; cdr3_length: 14; clone_size: NA; d_call: TRBD1; cdr3_aa: CASSHWTGGNEQFF; cdr3_nt: TGTGCCAGCAGCCATTGGACAGGGGGCAATGAGCAGTTCTTC
j_call: TRBJ2-7; v_call: TRBV7-9; cdr3_length: 13; clone_size: NA; d_call: TRBD1; cdr3_aa: CASSKGTGGEQYF; cdr3_nt: TGTGCCAGCAGCAAAGGGACAGGGGGCGAGCAGTACTTC
j_call: TRBJ1-2; v_call: TRBV6-5; cdr3_length: 13; clone_size: NA; d_call: NA; cdr3_aa: CASSPGKNYGYTF; cdr3_nt: TGTGCCAGCAGCCCGGGGAAAAACTATGGCTACACCTTC